This T cell receptor beta chain came from a study of blood T cell repertoires in COVID-19. Here immunoSEQ multiplex PCR was the method, and the copy in TCRdb shows in-frame clones only, minus some. Here the sample spans 270,000 or so clones, roughly four fifths being singletons. The CDR3 contains 15 residues. CDR1 and CDR2 (germline): LNHDA, SQIVND (reference sequence). V shed 6 bases and J 4 bases; nucleotides not matched to a gene: 5. The sequencing sample was made of peripheral blood. This TCR derives from a woman aged 45-65 years who had recovered from COVID-19. This chain connects TRBV19 to TRBJ2-2, with TRBD1 matching over 10 bases. The CDR3 here is CASSWTGGSTGELFF. The CDR3 nucleotides are TGTGCCAGTAGCTGGACAGGGGGGAGCACCGGGGAGCTGTTTTTT.